The next 12 T cell receptor beta chains were all read from a single sample in a study of T cells in Graves' hyperthyroidism and ophthalmopathy. The investigators amplified TCR beta CDR3 regions from RNA transcripts. Primed by the HTBI set, a first-round RT-PCR was run on the TCR CDR3. TCRdb itself ran the multiplex PCR reads through MiXCR, one entry per CDR3 protein. The top ten hold around 50% of the sample, which has fewer than 350,000 distinct CDR3 sequences, around 20% seen once. Sequenced input: blood. Source of these receptors: a woman between 45 and 65 years old with Graves' hyperthyroidism.

This clonotype showed up just a few times. The J gene is TRBJ1-1, the V gene TRBV11-2; D not resolved. Per germline, CDR1 SGHAT and CDR2 FQNNGV. V was cut by 0 bases and J by 7 bases, with 9 bases left in between. CDR3 length: 13 residues. The CDR3: CASSLENMGEAFF. In DNA, the CDR3 is TGTGCCAGCAGCTTAGAGAATATGGGTGAAGCTTTCTTT.

To note about this clonotype: A much larger clone differs by one base, so this may be a read error. The V and J genes are TRBV7-9 and TRBJ2-1; 7 bases are shared with TRBD2. CDR3 size: 17 residues. In germline, CDR1 is SEHNR, CDR2 FQNEAQ (reference sequence). The CDR3 nucleotides read TGTGCCAGCAGCCCCGGGGGAGCGGGGAAGAGCTACAGTGAGCAGTTCTTC. This sequence encodes CASSPGGAGKSYSEQFF.

This clonotype was observed at least ten times. This chain joins TRBV3-1 and TRBJ2-2; D may match TRBD1 or TRBD2 (5 bases each). The CDR3 runs to 15 residues. Germline V gene lookup returns CDR1 LGHDT and CDR2 YNNKEL (reference sequence). The V gene lost 6 bases and the J gene lost 4 bases, with 15 bases spanning the gap. The CDR3 sequence is CASRRGVGTTGELFF. Written as DNA, the CDR3 is TGTGCCAGCAGACGGGGAGTTGGGACCACCGGGGAGCTGTTTTTT.

This clonotype was seen more than once but under ten times. This chain connects TRBV6-1 to TRBJ1-5, with D unresolved. Trimming removed 5 bases at V and 2 bases at J, with 10 bases between. The CDR3 totals 14 residues. Germline CDR1 reads MNHNS; CDR2 reads SASEGT. The CDR3 bases are TGTGCCAGCAGTAATGAGTTGGGCAATCAGCCCCAGCATTTT. Amino acid sequence: CASSNELGNQPQHF.

This chain uses TRBV10-3 with TRBJ2-3; tentatively, D is TRBD1 or TRBD2 (6 bases each). The V and J ends lost 0 bases and 2 bases respectively, with 9 bases between them. Germline assignment: CDR1 ENHRY and CDR2 SYGVKD. CDR3 length: 15 amino acids. CDR3 sequence reads: CAISESRGHTDTQYF. CDR3 nucleotide sequence: TGTGCCATCAGTGAGTCCCGGGGGCACACAGATACGCAGTATTTT.

The CDR3 nucleotides are TGTGCCAGCAGTGAGTTCAGCGGGATCTACAATGAGCAGTTCTTC. This gives the protein CASSEFSGIYNEQFF. J is TRBJ2-1 and V is TRBV6-1; 7 positions agree with TRBD2. Germline V gives CDR1 MNHNS, CDR2 SASEGT. The V segment lost 3 bases and the J segment 3 bases; nucleotides outside the gene matches: 5. The CDR3 is made up of 15 amino acids.

This clonotype was seen at least ten times. This chain connects TRBV20-1 to TRBJ2-7, with D unclear. Trimming pared 0 bases from V and 3 bases from J, leaving 9 bases between. There are 13 residues in the CDR3. CDR1 is DFQATT and CDR2 is SNEGSKA in the germline V gene (reference sequence). CDR3 bases: TGCAGTGCTAGAGAGTCACTTCACTACGAGCAGTACTTC. Protein: CSARESLHYEQYF.

The chain uses TRBV27 and TRBJ2-3; the match to TRBD2 covers 7 bases. Germline values: CDR1 MNHEY, CDR2 SMNVEV (reference sequence). V dropped 4 bases and J dropped 6; count of bases not matched to a gene: 7. This CDR3 region has 14 residues. The CDR3 is CASSYTPAGDTQYF. DNA for the CDR3: TGTGCCAGCAGTTATACTCCAGCGGGGGATACGCAGTATTTT.

This clonotype was found many times. This chain uses TRBV12-3 or TRBV12-4 with TRBJ1-6; D is uncertain. This CDR3 spans 16 amino acids. V was pared by 2 bases and J by 8 bases, with 16 bases between. The CDR3 DNA is TGTGCCAGCAGTTTACAAATGCCCATAGCGGATTCACCCCTCCACTTT. It yields the protein CASSLQMPIADSPLHF.

This clonotype showed up many times. The chain combines TRBV18 with TRBJ2-1, with TRBD2 identical over 13 bases. The germline gives CDR1 KGHSH, CDR2 LQKENI. The CDR3 covers 14 residues. V lost 7 bases to trimming and J lost 9 bases; unmatched junction nucleotides: 6. This chain's CDR3 is CASLTGTSGIEQFF. The CDR3 region has the DNA TGTGCCAGCTTGACCGGGACTAGCGGGATTGAGCAGTTCTTC.

This clonotype occurred many times. The rearrangement uses TRBV30 and TRBJ2-5, with 9 bases identical to TRBD1. Germline-derived CDR1 and CDR2 are GTSNPN and SVGIG (reference sequence). This CDR3 is built from 15 residues. V gave up 4 bases and J gave up 2 bases; unmatched junction bases: 8. The CDR3 reads CAWNPRDREQETQYF. CDR3 sequence (DNA): TGTGCCTGGAACCCTCGGGACAGGGAACAAGAGACCCAGTACTTC.

In its sample, this clonotype was seen a few times. The V gene is TRBV28, the J gene TRBJ1-2; D unresolved. The germline CDR1 and CDR2 sequences are MDHEN and SYDVKM. V gave up 7 bases and J gave up 3 bases, with 6 bases separating them. This CDR3 contains 11 residues. The CDR3 spells CASTSYYGYTF. CDR3 sequence (DNA): TGTGCCAGCACCTCCTACTATGGCTACACCTTC.